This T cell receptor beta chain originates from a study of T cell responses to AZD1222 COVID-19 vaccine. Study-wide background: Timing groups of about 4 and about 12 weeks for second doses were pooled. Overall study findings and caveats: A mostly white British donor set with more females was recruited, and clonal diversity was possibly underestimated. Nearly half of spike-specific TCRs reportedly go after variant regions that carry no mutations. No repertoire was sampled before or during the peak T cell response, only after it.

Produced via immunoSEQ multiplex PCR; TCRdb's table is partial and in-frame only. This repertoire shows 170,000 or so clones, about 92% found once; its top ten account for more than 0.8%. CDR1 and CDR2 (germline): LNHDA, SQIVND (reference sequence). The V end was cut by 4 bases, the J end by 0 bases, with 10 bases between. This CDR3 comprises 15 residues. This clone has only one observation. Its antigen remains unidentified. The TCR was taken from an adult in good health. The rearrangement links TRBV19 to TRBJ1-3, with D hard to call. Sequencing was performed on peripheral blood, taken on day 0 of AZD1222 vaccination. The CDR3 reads CASSNHQSSGNTIYF. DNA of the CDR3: TGTGCCAGTAGTAATCACCAAAGCTCTGGAAACACCATATATTTT.